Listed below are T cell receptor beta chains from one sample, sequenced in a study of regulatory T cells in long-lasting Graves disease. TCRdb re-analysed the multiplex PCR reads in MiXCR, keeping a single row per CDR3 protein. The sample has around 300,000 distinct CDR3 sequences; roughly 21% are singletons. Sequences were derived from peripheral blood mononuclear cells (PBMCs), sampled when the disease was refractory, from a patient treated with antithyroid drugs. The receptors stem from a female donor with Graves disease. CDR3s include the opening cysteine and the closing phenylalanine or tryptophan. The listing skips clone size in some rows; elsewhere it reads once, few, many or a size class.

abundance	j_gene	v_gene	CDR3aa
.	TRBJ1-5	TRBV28	CASSFLGTAENQPQHF
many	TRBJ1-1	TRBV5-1	CASSPGQGAGDYTEAFF
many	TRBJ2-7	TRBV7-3	CASSLTTTHEQYF
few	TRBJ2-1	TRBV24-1	CATSDSPSNVDEQFF
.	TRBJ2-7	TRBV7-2	CASSLVASGPPYEQYF
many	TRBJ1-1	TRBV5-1	CASSLTGGLAEAFF
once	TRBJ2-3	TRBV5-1	CASSPLLGGSSTDTQYF
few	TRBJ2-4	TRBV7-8	CASSLGSGAEAIRAKNIQYF
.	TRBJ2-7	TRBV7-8	CASSLGGSLNEQYF
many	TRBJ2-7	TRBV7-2	CASSRLDSRYEQYF
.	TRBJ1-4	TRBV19	CASRTPGHPSGGEKLFF
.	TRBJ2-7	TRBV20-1	CSAGDPGRDYEQYF
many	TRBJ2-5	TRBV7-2	CASSGRVRETQYF
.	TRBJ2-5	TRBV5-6	CASSLWVAGGYQEAQYF
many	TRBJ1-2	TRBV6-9	CASSYGQGLYGYTF
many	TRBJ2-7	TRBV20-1	CSAKAGLAGSYEQYF
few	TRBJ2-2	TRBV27	CASRAQVSTGELFF
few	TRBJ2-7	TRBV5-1	CASTWGGEGLNEQYF
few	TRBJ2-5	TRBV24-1	CATSELRVETQYF
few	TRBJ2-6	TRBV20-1	CSAADSGANVLTF
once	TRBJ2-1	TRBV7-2	CASSLIASGYNEQFF
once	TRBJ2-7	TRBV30	CAWSVPLAGSYEQYF
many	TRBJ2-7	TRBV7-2	CASSGTGTAYEQYF
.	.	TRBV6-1	CASSHRDRVNNEQFF
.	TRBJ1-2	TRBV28	CASSTQGSVGGYTF
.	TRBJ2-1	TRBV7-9	CASILEDIYSEQFF
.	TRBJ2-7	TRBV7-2	CASSLRGAGEFAYEQYF
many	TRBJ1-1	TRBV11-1	CASRSGFPTQNTEAFF
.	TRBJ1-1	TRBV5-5	CASSLIGDRANWGTEAFF
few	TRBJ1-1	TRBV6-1	CASNGQGYTEAFF
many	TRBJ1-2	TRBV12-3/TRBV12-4	CASRGARHTF
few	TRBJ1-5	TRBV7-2	CASSLDGGSSNQPQHF
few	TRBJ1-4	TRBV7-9	CASSLRDMGKLFF
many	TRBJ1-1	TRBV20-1	CSASDSWTEAFF
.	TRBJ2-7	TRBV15	CATSPPGGVYVF
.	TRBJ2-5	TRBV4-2	CASSQEVALVAGEVWQETQYF
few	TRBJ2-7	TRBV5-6	CASTEGPGQGRDEQYF
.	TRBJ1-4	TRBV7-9	CASSRSQGAFIYVEEDEKLFF
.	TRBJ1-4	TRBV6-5	CASSYRGFTNEKLFF
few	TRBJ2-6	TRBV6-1	CASSPIPYRSSGANVLTF
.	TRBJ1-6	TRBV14	CASNNPGSPLHF
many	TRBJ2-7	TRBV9	CASSPRTSGPYEQYF
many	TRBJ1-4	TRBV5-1	CASSSRTGGDEKLFF
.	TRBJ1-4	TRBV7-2	CASSLPGEEKLFF
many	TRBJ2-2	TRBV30	CAWWGGVGGELFF
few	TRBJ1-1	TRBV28	CASSLPNWNTEAFF
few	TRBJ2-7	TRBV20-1	CSARAAGGPGYEQYF
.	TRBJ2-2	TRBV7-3	CASSPSLAGVSGTGELFF
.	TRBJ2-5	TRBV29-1	CSCGGGQETQYF
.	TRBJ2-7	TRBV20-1	CSARDGWETPYEQYF
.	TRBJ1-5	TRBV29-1	CSVTLGFSNQPQHF
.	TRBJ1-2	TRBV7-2	CASSLEGVYGYTF